This T cell receptor (beta chain) was obtained from a study of CD8 T cells in Susac syndrome. A single count supports this clonotype. RNA amounts of roughly 0.45 to 1 ug underwent reverse transcription with random hexamers. It was immunoSEQ multiplex PCR that amplified TCR beta CDR3 across 54 Vbeta and 13 Jbeta. TCRdb reanalysed the immunoSEQ multiplex PCR reads using MiXCR and keeps one entry per CDR3 protein. The sample has 150,000 to 200,000 distinct CDR3 sequences, 90% to 95% seen once. The CDR3 length is 14 residues. After removal of 7 bases from V and 7 bases from J, the junction contained 12 bases not matched to a gene. Germline V gene lookup returns CDR1 DFQATT and CDR2 SNEGSKA (reference sequence). In blood CD8+ and CD4+ T cells, TCR beta underwent sequencing. TEMRA cells underwent FACS enrichment and CD8+ and CD4+ T cells underwent negative isolation.

The clonotype comes from a human donor with multiple sclerosis. The sequenced sample consisted of CD4+ T cells from PBMCs. This chain uses TRBV20-1 with TRBJ2-1; 8 bases fit TRBD1. The CDR3 nucleotides read TGCAGTGTCACAGGGGGAACGCTGAGGAATGAGCAGTTCTTC. It translates to CSVTGGTLRNEQFF.